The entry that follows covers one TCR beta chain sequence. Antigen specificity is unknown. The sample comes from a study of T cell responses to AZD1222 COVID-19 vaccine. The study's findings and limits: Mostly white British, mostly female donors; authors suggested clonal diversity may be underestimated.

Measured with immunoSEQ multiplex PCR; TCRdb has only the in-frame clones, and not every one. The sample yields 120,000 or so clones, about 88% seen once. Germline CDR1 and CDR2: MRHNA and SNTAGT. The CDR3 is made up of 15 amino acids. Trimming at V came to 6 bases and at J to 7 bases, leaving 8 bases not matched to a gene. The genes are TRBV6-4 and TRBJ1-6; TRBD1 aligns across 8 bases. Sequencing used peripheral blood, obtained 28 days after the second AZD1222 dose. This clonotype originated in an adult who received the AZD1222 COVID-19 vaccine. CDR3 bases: TGTGCCAGCAGGGCCCAACAGGGGGGAAATTCACCCCTCCACTTT. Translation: CASRAQQGGNSPLHF.